The 21 T cell receptor beta chains listed next were all sequenced from one sample in a study of T cells after yellow fever vaccination. TCRdb re-called the 5' RACE reads with MiXCR, one entry per CDR3 protein. The table records some 250,000 distinct CDR3 sequences, 3.6% of them present only once. The sequencing here drew on PBMCs, taken 15 days after the yellow fever booster vaccination. The receptors were gathered from a man aged 18 to 29 who received the YFV17D yellow fever vaccine.

This clonotype was seen ten or more times. The chain combines TRBV4-3 with TRBJ2-1; 10 nucleotides agree with TRBD2. This CDR3 region has 24 residues. V shed 1 base, J shed 0 bases, and the junction held 24 bases outside the gene matches. Germline values: CDR1 LGHNA, CDR2 YSLEER. CDR3 sequence (DNA): TGCGCCAGCAGCCAAGGGGTACGGCTAGCGGGGGAGCTCCCGGACTTTAGCTCCTACAATGAGCAGTTCTTC. This translates into CASSQGVRLAGELPDFSSYNEQFF.

Ten or more counts support this clonotype. The chain is built from TRBV5-4 and TRBJ1-6; a weak D match, TRBD1 (5 bases). Trimming stripped 5 bases from V and 8 bases from J, with 14 bases between. This CDR3 spans 14 amino acids. Germline CDR1 SGHNT, CDR2 YYREEE (reference sequence). CDR3 region: CASSSQVGHSPLHF. CDR3 nucleotides: TGTGCCAGCAGTTCTCAGGTGGGACATTCACCCCTCCACTTT.

This clonotype was seen at least ten times. The V call is TRBV5-1, the J call TRBJ2-3; tentative D call: TRBD2 (5 bases). This CDR3 has 15 amino acids. CDR1 is SGHRS and CDR2 is YFSETQ in the germline V gene. Trimming stripped 5 bases from V and 2 bases from J, with 15 bases between. The CDR3: CASSADSGFTDTQYF. The CDR3 DNA sequence: TGCGCCAGCAGTGCGGACTCAGGTTTCACAGATACGCAGTATTTT.

In this sample, this clonotype turned up many times. This sequence joins TRBV18 and TRBJ2-5; D is possibly TRBD2 (6 bases). The CDR3 sequence is 14 residues long. Germline CDR1 reads KGHSH; CDR2 reads LQKENI. V was clipped by 2 bases and J by 0 bases, with 7 bases between them. This CDR3 is CASSPAGNQETQYF. CDR3 nucleotides: TGTGCCAGCTCACCAGCGGGGAACCAAGAGACCCAGTACTTC.

This clonotype was recorded many times. The chain recombines TRBV28 with TRBJ1-1; a possible D gene is TRBD1 (6 bases). The germline CDR1 and CDR2 sequences are MDHEN and SYDVKM. CDR3 size: 14 residues. V dropped 5 bases and J dropped 4 bases, with 14 bases sitting between them. The CDR3: CASSDYETGTEAFF. CDR3 bases: TGTGCCAGCAGTGATTATGAGACAGGCACTGAAGCTTTCTTT.

This clonotype was picked up many times. The chain couples TRBV20-1 to TRBJ2-1; 9 bases match TRBD1. Germline CDR1 is DFQATT and CDR2 is SNEGSKA (reference sequence). With 6 bases clipped from V and 3 bases from J, the junction kept 6 bases outside the gene matches. This CDR3 has 14 residues. DNA of the CDR3: TGCAGTGCGGCCGACAGGGGGGGCTACAATGAGCAGTTCTTC. Translation gives CSAADRGGYNEQFF.

A few counts support this clonotype. The chain has TRBV7-8 and TRBJ2-5; TRBD1 is a possible D gene (7 bases). CDR1 is SGHVS, CDR2 FQNEAQ, per germline. This CDR3 has 15 residues. Trimming removed 1 base from V and 3 bases from J, with 12 bases in between. The CDR3 is CASSLGQGGKETQYF. CDR3 nucleotides: TGTGCCAGCAGCTTAGGACAGGGAGGTAAAGAGACCCAGTACTTC.

This clonotype was observed many times. V gene TRBV28 combines with J gene TRBJ2-3, with 10 nucleotides matching TRBD2. V shed 7 bases and J 6 bases; nucleotides not matched to a gene: 4. This CDR3 has 13 residues. Germline lookup yields CDR1 MDHEN and CDR2 SYDVKM. CDR3 loop: CASKAGGPDTQYF. CDR3 bases: TGTGCCAGCAAAGCGGGGGGGCCGGATACGCAGTATTTT.

Regarding this clonotype: A much larger clone sits a single nucleotide away, making a read error possible. The V and J genes are TRBV7-3 and TRBJ2-7; D uncertain. With 8 bases removed from V and 5 bases from J, the gap between germline ends came to 19 bases. The germline V gene encodes CDR1 SGHTA and CDR2 FQGTGA. The CDR3 covers 14 residues. Written as DNA, the CDR3 is TGTGCCAGCTGCACGGACGGGCTAGGCAACGAGCAGTACTTC. The encoded protein is CASCTDGLGNEQYF.

This clonotype was counted between two and nine times. The rearrangement joins TRBV7-9 to TRBJ1-4; TRBD1 might be the D (6 bases). The CDR3 sequence is 14 residues long. The germline V gene has CDR1 SEHNR and CDR2 FQNEAQ (reference sequence). The ends were cut back, 3 bases at V and 8 bases at J, with 13 bases in the middle. The CDR3 sequence: CASSLDSSLEKLFF. Here the CDR3 DNA reads TGTGCCAGCAGCTTGGACAGTTCATTAGAAAAACTGTTTTTT.

This clonotype was detected many times. The rearrangement uses TRBV27 and TRBJ2-2, with 8 nucleotides matching TRBD1. CDR3 length equals 16 residues. J lost 7 bases, V lost 5 bases, and 12 bases had no gene match. Germline assignment: CDR1 MNHEY and CDR2 SMNVEV (reference sequence). CDR3: CASSRHQTGAGGELFF. The CDR3 DNA sequence: TGTGCCAGCAGTCGACACCAGACAGGGGCGGGCGGGGAGCTGTTTTTT.

This clonotype occurred many times. This sequence joins TRBV5-1 and TRBJ2-2, with TRBD2 identical over 10 bases. The CDR3 has 20 amino acids. Losses at the gene ends were 0 bases for V and 2 bases for J; bases not matched to a gene: 13. Germline V lookup: CDR1 SGHRS, CDR2 YFSETQ. The CDR3 here is CASSLALTLAGEANTGELFF. CDR3 nucleotide sequence: TGCGCCAGCAGCTTGGCCCTGACCCTAGCGGGGGAAGCTAACACCGGGGAGCTGTTTTTT.

This clonotype was counted at least ten times. The V call is TRBV5-1, the J call TRBJ1-6, with 7 positions matching TRBD1. CDR1 is SGHRS, CDR2 YFSETQ, per germline. Losses at the gene ends were 0 bases for V and 11 bases for J; bases not matched to a gene: 5. This CDR3 has 14 amino acids. CDR3 sequence reads: CASSLGGTVAPLHF. As DNA, the CDR3 is TGCGCCAGCAGCTTGGGCGGGACAGTCGCACCCCTCCACTTT.

This clonotype showed up many times. V usage is TRBV6-2 or TRBV6-3 and J usage is TRBJ1-3; no definite D call. Germline loops: CDR1 MNHEY, CDR2 SVGEGT. Deletions cut 6 bases from V and 4 bases from J, with 10 bases between. CDR3 length: 13 amino acids. The CDR3 DNA follows: TGTGCCAGCAGAAGAACAGAGGGAAACACCATATATTTT. As protein: CASRRTEGNTIYF.

This clonotype was counted ten times or more. The rearrangement links TRBV5-1 to TRBJ2-2, with D hard to call. In germline, CDR1 is SGHRS, CDR2 YFSETQ. The CDR3 length is 14 residues. With 4 bases removed from V and 2 bases from J, the gap between germline ends came to 9 bases. CDR3 nucleotide sequence: TGCGCCAGCAGCCCCGGGCATAACACCGGGGAGCTGTTTTTT. Translated, it gives CASSPGHNTGELFF.

This clonotype was picked up many times. The chain has TRBV6-2 or TRBV6-3 and TRBJ1-6; D perhaps matches TRBD1 (6 bases). Germline V gene sequence: CDR1 MNHEY, CDR2 SVGEGT. Trimming cost V 6 bases and J 7 bases, with 13 bases left between them. The CDR3 is 14 amino acids. The CDR3 here is CASSLQGLNSPLHF. Written as DNA, the CDR3 is TGTGCCAGCAGCCTCCAGGGGTTGAATTCACCCCTCCACTTT.

This clonotype was seen repeatedly, ten times or more. V usage is TRBV7-9 and J usage is TRBJ2-3; possible D gene TRBD1, 5 bases. V shed 4 bases and J shed 2 bases, with 10 bases lying between them. This CDR3 has 14 residues. Per the germline V gene, CDR1 is SEHNR and CDR2 is FQNEAQ (reference sequence). The CDR3 region has the DNA TGTGCCAGCAGCTGGGGCGTGGTCACAGATACGCAGTATTTT. This codes for CASSWGVVTDTQYF.

Notes on this clonotype: This could be a read error, since a much larger clone is one nucleotide away. The chain has TRBV20-1 and TRBJ1-6; no reliable D call. Trimming left V 5 bases short and J 8 bases short, with 19 bases between. The CDR3 contains 15 residues. The germline V gene has CDR1 DFQATT and CDR2 SNEGSKA (reference sequence). The CDR3, as DNA: TGCAGTGCTGGTGCTTTCGTTGGAGAGGATTCACCCCTCCACTTT. Amino acid sequence: CSAGAFVGEDSPLHF.

There are many counts of this clonotype. The chain carries TRBV6-6 and TRBJ1-4, with D possibly TRBD1 on 5 matching bases. The V end was cut by 5 bases, the J end by 7 bases, with 20 bases between. This CDR3 region has 16 residues. The germline V gene encodes CDR1 MNHNY and CDR2 SVGAGI (reference sequence). CDR3 bases: TGTGCCAGCAGTCATATCCCGGGACCGGACTTTGAAAAACTGTTTTTT. Encoded protein: CASSHIPGPDFEKLFF.

The chain combines TRBV30 with TRBJ2-5, with D uncertain. V lost 1 base, J lost 1 base, and 13 bases lay in between. Looked up from germline, CDR1 is GTSNPN and CDR2 is SVGIG (reference sequence). The CDR3 sequence is 15 residues long. The DNA for the CDR3 is TGTGCCTGGAGTGCGGTGGAAGTTCTCCAAGAGACCCAGTACTTC. This codes for CAWSAVEVLQETQYF.

This clonotype was detected ten times or more. The gene calls are TRBV12-3 or TRBV12-4 and TRBJ2-2, with D uncertain. Trimming took off 1 base at V and 5 bases at J, with 5 bases between the two ends. CDR3 length: 13 amino acids. CDR3 DNA: TGTGCCAGCAGTTTAGTCAAAACCGGGGAGCTGTTTTTT. This codes for CASSLVKTGELFF.